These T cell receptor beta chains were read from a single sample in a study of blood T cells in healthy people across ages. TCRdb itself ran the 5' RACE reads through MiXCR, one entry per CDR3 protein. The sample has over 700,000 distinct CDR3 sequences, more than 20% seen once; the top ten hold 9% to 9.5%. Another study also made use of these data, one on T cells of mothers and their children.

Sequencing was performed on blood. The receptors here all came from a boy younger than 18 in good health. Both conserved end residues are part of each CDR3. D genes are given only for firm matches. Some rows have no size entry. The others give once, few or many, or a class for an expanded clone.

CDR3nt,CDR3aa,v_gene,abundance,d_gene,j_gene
TGCAGTGCTAGCCTAAGAGATATATCTAGCGGGTACCAAGAGACCCAGTACTTC,CSASLRDISSGYQETQYF,TRBV20-1,-,TRBD2,TRBJ2-5
TGCAGTGCTAGAGATTTGAATATTCCGATATACAATGAGCAGTTCTTC,CSARDLNIPIYNEQFF,TRBV20-1,-,-,TRBJ2-1
TGCAGCGTTGATGTAGGGCCTAATGAAAAACTGTTTTTT,CSVDVGPNEKLFF,TRBV29-1,-,-,TRBJ1-4
TGCAGTGCTAGCAGGATCGGGGGCAAAGGAACAGATACGCAGTATTTT,CSASRIGGKGTDTQYF,TRBV20-1,-,-,TRBJ2-3
TGCGCCAGCAGCTCAGGGGGCCCTGGAAACACCATATATTTT,CASSSGGPGNTIYF,TRBV5-1,-,TRBD1,TRBJ1-3
TGCAGTGCTAGCGATCATTGGGGGGAGAGCACAGATACGCAGTATTTT,CSASDHWGESTDTQYF,TRBV20-1,few,-,TRBJ2-3
TGTGCCAGCAGCTACTCCGATTTCACAGGGGGCACTGAAGCTTTCTTT,CASSYSDFTGGTEAFF,TRBV2,-,TRBD1,TRBJ1-1
TGCAGCCTACTACCGGGACAGGGTGTGGACATTCAGTACTTC,CSLLPGQGVDIQYF,TRBV29-1,-,TRBD1,TRBJ2-4
TGTGCCAGCAGTGAATGGGGCGGGAGGAGCTCCTACGAGCAGTACTTC,CASSEWGGRSSYEQYF,TRBV25-1,-,TRBD2,TRBJ2-7
TGCAGTGCTTTCAGCGGGAGGTCGGGATCCTGCGAGCAGTACTTC,CSAFSGRSGSCEQYF,TRBV20-1,few,TRBD2,TRBJ2-7
TGTGCCAGCAGCTCTGGGACAGTCACTTATTCTGAAGCTTTCTTT,CASSSGTVTYSEAFF,TRBV11-2,-,TRBD1,TRBJ1-1
TGTGCCAGCAGTTACACCACGGACGGACTGAACTATGGCTACACCTTC,CASSYTTDGLNYGYTF,TRBV6-6,-,-,TRBJ1-2
TGCAGCGTGAGACAAACCGGGAGCTCCACAGATACGCAGTATTTT,CSVRQTGSSTDTQYF,TRBV29-1,-,-,TRBJ2-3
TGTGCCACCAGCAGAGAAGTTCCTTACGAGCAGCACTTC,CATSREVPYEQHF,TRBV15,-,-,TRBJ2-7
TGTGCCAGCAGCTCCTCGGGACAGAGAGAAAAACTGTTTTTT,CASSSSGQREKLFF,TRBV7-2,-,TRBD1,TRBJ1-4
TGTGCCAGCAGTTCTTTCGGTGGGTTGCAGAACACTGAAGCTTTCTTT,CASSSFGGLQNTEAFF,TRBV6-5,-,-,TRBJ1-1
TGTGCCGTCACGGGGACAGATTATGGCTACACCTTC,CAVTGTDYGYTF,TRBV12-3/TRBV12-4,-,TRBD1,TRBJ1-2
TGTGCCAGCAGTTCCCCGGGACGCTATGGCTACACCTTC,CASSSPGRYGYTF,TRBV25-1,few,-,TRBJ1-2
TGTGCCAGCAGTTTCATATCCGGGCACGAGCAGTACTTC,CASSFISGHEQYF,TRBV12-3/TRBV12-4,-,-,TRBJ2-7
TGTGCCAGCAGCCTTACCAATTCCTACGAGCAGTACTTC,CASSLTNSYEQYF,TRBV14,-,-,TRBJ2-7
TGTGCCAGCAGCTTAGGAGGGAGTAGTCCCAATGAGCAGTTCTTC,CASSLGGSSPNEQFF,TRBV7-6,-,-,TRBJ2-1
TGTGCCAGCAGAGGGACTACTTCTAAAATTACGCAGTATTTT,CASRGTTSKITQYF,TRBV11-1,many,TRBD2,TRBJ2-3
TGTGCCAGCAGCTTGGGGGGAGGGATGGGCGAGCAGTTCTTC,CASSLGGGMGEQFF,TRBV9,few,TRBD2,TRBJ2-1
TGTGCCAGCAGTTTAGTGGGAGGCAACGTCCTGACTTTC,CASSLVGGNVLTF,TRBV27,-,-,TRBJ2-6
TGTGCCAGCAGCTTAGTTAGACAGGGTTTCTACGAGCAGTACTTC,CASSLVRQGFYEQYF,TRBV13,-,TRBD1,TRBJ2-7
TGTGCCAGCAGTTATTCCCCTTCCTCTGGGGCCAACGTCCTGACTTTC,CASSYSPSSGANVLTF,TRBV6-2/TRBV6-3,few,-,TRBJ2-6
TGTGCCAGCACCCTTGGAGGGGGGCAGGGCCTTGGCTACACCTTC,CASTLGGGQGLGYTF,TRBV12-3/TRBV12-4,-,-,TRBJ1-2
TGTGCCAGCAGTTCGACTAGCGGAGTCTCCTACGAGCAGTACTTC,CASSSTSGVSYEQYF,TRBV27,-,TRBD2,TRBJ2-7
TGTGCCAGCAGCTTAGGCTACAGTCGGGGGGAGACCCAGTACTTC,CASSLGYSRGETQYF,TRBV11-2,-,-,TRBJ2-5
TGTGCCAGCAGCGGGCGAACAGATACGCAGTATTTT,CASSGRTDTQYF,TRBV9,few,-,TRBJ2-3
TGCAGCGTTGAAGCCGATTTTTCCTACAATGAGCAGTTCTTC,CSVEADFSYNEQFF,TRBV29-1,-,-,TRBJ2-1
TGCGCCAGCAGCCAAGATTTTGTCAGCCGCTACGAGCAGTACTTC,CASSQDFVSRYEQYF,TRBV4-1,few,-,TRBJ2-7
TGTGCCAGCAGCCCGAGGGTAGGGGGATACGAGCAGTACTTC,CASSPRVGGYEQYF,TRBV11-2,-,-,TRBJ2-7
TGTGCCAGCAGGATCCTAGCGGGAGATACGCAGTATTTT,CASRILAGDTQYF,TRBV12-3/TRBV12-4,-,TRBD2,TRBJ2-3
TGCAGCGCCGAATTTTGGGGCAGAGATACGCAGTATTTT,CSAEFWGRDTQYF,TRBV29-1,-,-,TRBJ2-3
TGCGCCAGCAGCCAAGATCCAGTTACCGGGGAGCTGTTTTTT,CASSQDPVTGELFF,TRBV4-1,-,-,TRBJ2-2
TGTGCCAGCAGCCTCATTAGCGGGAGTGAAACAGATACGCAGTATTTT,CASSLISGSETDTQYF,TRBV11-1,many,TRBD2,TRBJ2-3
TGTGCCAGCAGTGGAAGGGACAGACATCAGGAGACCCAGTACTTC,CASSGRDRHQETQYF,TRBV28,few,TRBD1,TRBJ2-5
TGTGCCAGCACCCATACCGGGACAGGGGGCACTGAAGCTTTCTTT,CASTHTGTGGTEAFF,TRBV6-6,few,TRBD1,TRBJ1-1
TGTGCCACTTCGAACGACAGGGCACAGCCCCAGCATTTT,CATSNDRAQPQHF,TRBV15,-,TRBD1,TRBJ1-5